This passage covers 14 T cell receptor beta chains from one sample sequenced in a study of blood T cell repertoires in COVID-19 (dated by TCRdb to the early 2020s). Library preparation employed the immunoSEQ multiplex PCR assay. Sourced from immuneACCESS, this table was stored by TCRdb with only in-frame sequences that have V and J called. A share of the clones is absent; for the studies checked, an unresolved V gene accounts for under half, and the remainder has no known explanation. This sample comprises 210,000 or so clones, 80% to 90% of them detected only once. The ten largest clones add up to approximately 8% of the sample. The sample taken for sequencing was peripheral blood. The receptors stem from a woman aged 45-60 years with active or convalescent COVID-19.

The rearrangement uses TRBV5-1 and TRBJ1-2; 8 bases fit TRBD1. Germline V gene lookup returns CDR1 SGHRS and CDR2 YFSETQ. The J segment lost 4 bases and the V segment lost 5 bases, leaving 10 bases of the junction unmatched. CDR3 size: 15 residues. CDR3 in amino acids: CASRLQGGQSYGYTF. In DNA, the CDR3 is TGCGCCAGCAGATTACAGGGGGGGCAGAGCTATGGCTACACCTTC.

The chain joins TRBV5-5 to TRBJ2-7, with unresolved D. Germline lookup yields CDR1 SGHKS and CDR2 YYEKEE (reference sequence). CDR3 length equals 14 residues. Trimming cost V 0 bases and J 0 bases, with 7 bases left between them. The CDR3 sequence: CASSLGLLSYEQYF. CDR3 nucleotide sequence: TGTGCCAGCAGCTTGGGACTCCTCTCCTACGAGCAGTACTTC.

This rearrangement joins TRBV19 to TRBJ1-4; TRBD1 aligns across 7 bases. The V segment lost 6 bases and the J segment 8 bases; nucleotides outside the gene matches: 6. Looked up from germline, CDR1 is LNHDA and CDR2 is SQIVND (reference sequence). The CDR3 totals 13 residues. The CDR3 DNA reads TGTGCCAGTAGCCAAAGGGGGCGGGAAAAACTGTTTTTT. It is translated as CASSQRGREKLFF.

CDR3 in DNA: TGTGCCAGCAGCTTAGGACAGGGGGCGGGAGATACGCAGTATTTT. It specifies CASSLGQGAGDTQYF. V and J are TRBV11-2 and TRBJ2-3, with 10 nucleotides matching TRBD1. The trim removed 1 base at V and 5 bases at J, leaving 3 bases unmatched. This CDR3 has 15 residues. Germline V gene sequence: CDR1 SGHAT, CDR2 FQNNGV.

The chain joins TRBV25-1 to TRBJ1-5; D is undetermined. The V end lost 3 bases, the J end lost 2 bases, and 5 bases lay between the germline ends. CDR3 length equals 13 residues. Per germline, CDR1 MGHDK and CDR2 SYGVNS. CDR3 amino acids: CASSDFGNQPQHF. The CDR3 DNA follows: TGTGCCAGCAGTGATTTCGGCAATCAGCCCCAGCATTTT.

The chain combines TRBV7-9 with TRBJ1-6; 8 nucleotides agree with TRBD1. The junction had 7 bases not matched to a gene; V was cut back by 5 bases and J by 10 bases. Germline loops: CDR1 SEHNR, CDR2 FQNEAQ (reference sequence). This CDR3 contains 14 residues. The CDR3 sequence is CASSLTGESSPLHF. The CDR3 DNA sequence: TGTGCCAGCAGCCTGACAGGGGAGAGCTCACCCCTCCACTTT.

The chain combines TRBV5-1 with TRBJ2-1; 8 nucleotides align to TRBD1. Germline assignment: CDR1 SGHRS and CDR2 YFSETQ. The CDR3 loop spans 12 amino acids. The ends lost 2 bases at V and 16 bases at J; junction bases unmatched: 8. The CDR3 bases are TGCGCCAGCAGCTTTGGACAGGGCCCCTATTTCTTC. It translates to CASSFGQGPYFF.

CDR3 protein: CASIPGGGQPQHF. The CDR3 DNA is TGTGCCAGCATTCCGGGGGGTGGCCAGCCCCAGCATTTT. The chain employs TRBV28 and TRBJ1-5, with a possible D match to TRBD1 (5 bases). The germline V gene encodes CDR1 MDHEN and CDR2 SYDVKM. This CDR3 is built from 13 residues. Trimming removed 7 bases at V and 7 bases at J, with 14 bases between.

V usage is TRBV28 and J usage is TRBJ1-2; D might be TRBD1 (5 bases). The V and J ends lost 1 base and 8 bases respectively, with 14 bases between them. The CDR3 runs to 14 residues. Germline CDR1 and CDR2: MDHEN and SYDVKM. In DNA, the CDR3 is TGTGCCAGCAGTTTATTGGGGGGTACCATGGGCTACACCTTC. It codes for CASSLLGGTMGYTF.

The chain is built from TRBV6-5 and TRBJ2-2, with D maybe TRBD1 (6 bases). The CDR3 is made up of 14 amino acids. V lost 6 bases and J 6 bases, leaving 14 bases between the germline ends. CDR1 is MNHEY and CDR2 is SVGAGI in the germline V gene. As DNA, the CDR3 is TGTGCCAGCAGCAGACAGGCGGTCCCCGGGGAGCTGTTTTTT. This codes for CASSRQAVPGELFF.

The chain has TRBV28 and TRBJ1-1, with TRBD1 as a possible D gene (6 bases). CDR1 MDHEN and CDR2 SYDVKM come from the germline V gene. This CDR3 is 14 amino acids long. V was cut by 6 bases and J by 1 base, with 12 bases left in between. The chain's CDR3 is CASRAGGSNTEAFF. CDR3 sequence (DNA): TGTGCCAGCAGGGCGGGGGGCTCGAACACTGAAGCTTTCTTT.

The chain uses TRBV29-1 and TRBJ2-1; 10 bases line up with TRBD2. Trimming cost V 7 bases and J 3 bases; bases outside gene matches: 9. There are 15 residues in the CDR3. Germline lookup yields CDR1 SQVTM and CDR2 ANQGSEA. CDR3 bases: TGCAGCGCGCTCCCCCTAGCGGGGGTCTACAATGAGCAGTTCTTC. As protein: CSALPLAGVYNEQFF.

The chain links TRBV12-3 or TRBV12-4 to TRBJ1-6, with D hard to call. This CDR3 is built from 13 residues. The V end was cut by 6 bases, the J end by 13 bases, with 16 bases between. CDR3 sequence (DNA): TGTGCCAGCAGCTCGACTCCTCCCGAGCCCCTCCACTTT. It translates to CASSSTPPEPLHF.

This clone showed up just a few times. This chain uses TRBV6-1 with TRBJ1-2; TRBD1 matches at 9 bases. The CDR3 is 15 amino acids. V lost 3 bases, J lost 4 bases, and 6 bases stayed unmatched. Looked up from germline, CDR1 is MNHNS and CDR2 is SASEGT. The CDR3 DNA reads as TGTGCCAGCAGTGACAGGACAGGGGCTTTCTATGGCTACACCTTC. The encoded protein is CASSDRTGAFYGYTF.